The text below deals with one T cell receptor beta chain. The antigen is unknown. PCR used 60 Vbeta primers and 13 Jbeta primers. Only in-frame clones appear in the TCRdb table, and some are missing; sequencing was by immunoSEQ multiplex PCR. There are about 170,000 clones in the sample; 73% occur only once, and 4.5% to 5.5% lies in the top ten. Between the trimmed V and J ends, which lost 3 bases and 1 base, there was a span of 16 bases. Germline CDR1 is LGHNA and CDR2 is YSLEER. The CDR3 is made up of 18 amino acids. This sample is part of a study of cytomegalovirus exposure and HLA in healthy donors. The study's findings and limits: For most TCR beta V segments, an earlier analysis put the productive rate at about 90% or about 30% of the time.

The sequenced sample consisted of PBMCs. This receptor was taken from a woman aged 18 to 35 in good health and CMV-seropositive. The J gene is TRBJ1-6, the V gene TRBV4-3, with a possible D match to TRBD1 (6 bases). The CDR3 loop is CASSQDPPQGSYNSPLHF. Written as DNA, the CDR3 is TGCGCCAGCAGCCAGGACCCCCCACAGGGTTCCTATAATTCACCCCTCCACTTT.